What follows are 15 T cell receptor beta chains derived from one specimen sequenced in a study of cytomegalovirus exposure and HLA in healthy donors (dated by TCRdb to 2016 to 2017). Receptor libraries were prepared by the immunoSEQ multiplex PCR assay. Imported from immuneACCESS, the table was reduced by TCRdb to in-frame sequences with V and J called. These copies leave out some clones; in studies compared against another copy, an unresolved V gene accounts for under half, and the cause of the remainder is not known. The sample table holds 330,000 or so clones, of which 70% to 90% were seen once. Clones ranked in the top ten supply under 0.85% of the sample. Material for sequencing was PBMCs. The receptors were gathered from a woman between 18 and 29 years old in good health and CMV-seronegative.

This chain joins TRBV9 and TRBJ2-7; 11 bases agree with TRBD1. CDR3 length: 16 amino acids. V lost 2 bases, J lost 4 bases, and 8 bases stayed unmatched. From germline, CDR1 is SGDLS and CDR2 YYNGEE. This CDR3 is CASSVGGQGGRYEQYF. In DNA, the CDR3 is TGTGCCAGCAGCGTCGGGGGACAGGGGGGACGATACGAGCAGTACTTC. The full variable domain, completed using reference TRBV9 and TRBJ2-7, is DSGVTQTPKHLITATGQRVTLRCSPRSGDLSVYWYQQSLDQGLQFLIQYYNGEERAKGNILERFSAQQFPDLHSELNLSSLELGDSALYFCASSVGGQGGRYEQYFGPGTRLTVT.

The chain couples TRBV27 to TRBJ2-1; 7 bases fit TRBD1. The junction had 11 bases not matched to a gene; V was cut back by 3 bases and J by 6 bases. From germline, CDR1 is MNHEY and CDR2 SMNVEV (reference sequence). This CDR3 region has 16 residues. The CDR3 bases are TGTGCCAGCAGTTTGGGGACAGCCAAGTCCCTCAATGAGCAGTTCTTC. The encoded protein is CASSLGTAKSLNEQFF.

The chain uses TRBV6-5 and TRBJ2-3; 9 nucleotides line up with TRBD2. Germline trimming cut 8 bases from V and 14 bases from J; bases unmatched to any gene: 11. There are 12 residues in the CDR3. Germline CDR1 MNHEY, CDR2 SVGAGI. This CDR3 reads CASGGTSPLLYF. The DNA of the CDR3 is TGTGCCAGCGGAGGGACTAGCCCCTTGCTGTATTTT.

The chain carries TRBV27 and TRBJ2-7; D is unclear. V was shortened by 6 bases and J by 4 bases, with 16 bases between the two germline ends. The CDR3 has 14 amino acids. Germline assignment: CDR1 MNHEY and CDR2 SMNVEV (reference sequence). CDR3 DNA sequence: TGTGCCAGCAGATCAGGTGCAGCCTCATACGAGCAGTACTTC. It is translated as CASRSGAASYEQYF.

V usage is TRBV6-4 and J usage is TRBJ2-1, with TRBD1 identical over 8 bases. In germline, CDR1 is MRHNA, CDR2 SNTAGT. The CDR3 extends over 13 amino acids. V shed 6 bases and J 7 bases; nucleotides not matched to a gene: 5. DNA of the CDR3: TGTGCCAGCAGACCTAGACAGGGGAATGAGCAGTTCTTC. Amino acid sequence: CASRPRQGNEQFF.

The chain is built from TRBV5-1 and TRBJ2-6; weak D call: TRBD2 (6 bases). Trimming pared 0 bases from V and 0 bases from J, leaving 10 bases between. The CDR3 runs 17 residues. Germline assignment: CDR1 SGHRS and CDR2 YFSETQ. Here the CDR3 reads CASSLDGRSSGANVLTF. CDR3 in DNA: TGCGCCAGCAGCTTGGATGGGAGGAGCTCTGGGGCCAACGTCCTGACTTTC.

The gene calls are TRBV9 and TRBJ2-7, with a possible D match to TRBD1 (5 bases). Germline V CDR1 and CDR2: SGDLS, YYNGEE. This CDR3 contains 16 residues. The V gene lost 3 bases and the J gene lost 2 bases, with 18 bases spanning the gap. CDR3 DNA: TGTGCCAGCAGCGGAAGACCGAGACAGTCGCCCTACGAGCAGTACTTC. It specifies CASSGRPRQSPYEQYF.

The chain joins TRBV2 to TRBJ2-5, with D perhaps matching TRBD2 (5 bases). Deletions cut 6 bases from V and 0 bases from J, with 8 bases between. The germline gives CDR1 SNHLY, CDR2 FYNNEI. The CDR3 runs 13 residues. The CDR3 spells CASRGDNQETQYF. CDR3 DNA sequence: TGTGCCAGCAGGGGAGACAACCAAGAGACCCAGTACTTC.

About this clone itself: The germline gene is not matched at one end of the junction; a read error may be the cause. For the CDR3, the DNA is TGCGCCAGCAGCCAATACGCCCGGGACAGGGGTAATGAAGAACTGTTTTTT. It codes for CASSQYARDRGNEELFF. The chain has TRBV4-3 and TRBJ1-4; TRBD1 matches 10 bases. The CDR3 is 17 residues long. Germline V gives CDR1 LGHNA, CDR2 YSLEER.

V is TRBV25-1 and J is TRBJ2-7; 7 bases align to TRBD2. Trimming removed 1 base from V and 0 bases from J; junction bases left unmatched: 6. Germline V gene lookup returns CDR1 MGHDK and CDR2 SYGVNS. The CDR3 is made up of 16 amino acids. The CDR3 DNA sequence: TGTGCCAGCAGTGAATCCGCACTAGCGTCCTCCTACGAGCAGTACTTC. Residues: CASSESALASSYEQYF.

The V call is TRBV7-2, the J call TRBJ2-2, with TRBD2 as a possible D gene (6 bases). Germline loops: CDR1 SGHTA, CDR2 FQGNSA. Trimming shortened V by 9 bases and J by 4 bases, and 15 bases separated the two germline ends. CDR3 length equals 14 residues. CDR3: CARRLVVGTGELFF. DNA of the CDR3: TGTGCCAGAAGACTAGTGGTTGGCACCGGGGAGCTGTTTTTT.

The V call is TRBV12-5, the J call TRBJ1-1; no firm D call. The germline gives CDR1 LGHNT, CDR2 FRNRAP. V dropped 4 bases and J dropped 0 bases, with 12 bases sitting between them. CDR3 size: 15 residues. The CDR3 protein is CASGSPRGVNTEAFF. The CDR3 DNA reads TGTGCTAGTGGTTCGCCGCGGGGAGTGAACACTGAAGCTTTCTTT. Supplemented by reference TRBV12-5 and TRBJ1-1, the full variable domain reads DARVTQTPRHKVTEMGQEVTMRCQPILGHNTVFWYRQTMMQGLELLAYFRNRAPLDDSGMPKDRFSAEMPDATLATLKIQPSEPRDSAVYFCASGSPRGVNTEAFFGQGTRLTVV.

The CDR3 spells CASTEGTGESNQPQHF. The CDR3 DNA reads as TGCGCCAGCACCGAAGGGACAGGGGAAAGCAATCAGCCCCAGCATTTT. The V call is TRBV5-1, the J call TRBJ1-5; 10 nucleotides agree with TRBD1. Germline loops: CDR1 SGHRS, CDR2 YFSETQ. The CDR3 has 16 residues. The junction had 7 bases not matched to a gene; V was cut back by 6 bases and J by 1 base.

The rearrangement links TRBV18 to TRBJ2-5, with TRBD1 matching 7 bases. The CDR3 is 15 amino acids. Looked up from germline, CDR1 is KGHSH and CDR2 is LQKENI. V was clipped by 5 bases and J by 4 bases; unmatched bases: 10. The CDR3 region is CASSFRQGWGETQYF. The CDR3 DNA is TGTGCCAGCTCATTCCGACAGGGTTGGGGAGAGACCCAGTACTTC. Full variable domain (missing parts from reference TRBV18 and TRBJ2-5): NAGVMQNPRHLVRRRGQEARLRCSPMKGHSHVYWYRQLPEEGLKFMVYLQKENIIDESGMPKERFSAEFPKEGPSILRIQQVVRGDSAAYFCASSFRQGWGETQYFGPGTRLLVL.

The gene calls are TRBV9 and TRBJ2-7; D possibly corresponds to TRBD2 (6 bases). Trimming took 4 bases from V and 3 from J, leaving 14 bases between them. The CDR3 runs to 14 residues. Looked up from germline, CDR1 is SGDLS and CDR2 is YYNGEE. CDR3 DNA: TGTGCCAGCAGCTTTGGGGACTCTAGCTACGAGCAGTACTTC. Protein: CASSFGDSSYEQYF.